What follows is one T cell receptor beta chain and its context. What it recognizes is unknown. The method was immunoSEQ multiplex PCR; TCRdb's version includes in-frame clones alone and lacks a portion of them. Of tens of thousands of clones in the sample, approximately 91% are singletons; the top ten hold 2.1%. The sample comes from a study of cytomegalovirus exposure and HLA in healthy donors. Findings and caveats of the study: Cytomegalovirus association was assigned to 150 to 200 TCR beta chains.

V shed 6 bases and J shed 4 bases, with 14 bases lying between them. The CDR3 totals 14 residues. CDR1 is MNHEY, CDR2 SMNVEV, per germline (reference sequence). The sequence derives from a young man in good health and CMV-seronegative. V usage is TRBV27 and J usage is TRBJ2-3; possible D gene TRBD2, 5 bases. Sequencing used PBMCs. Written as DNA, the CDR3 is TGTGCCAGCAGCCGAGGGTCCTGGCCAGATACGCAGTATTTT. This gives the protein CASSRGSWPDTQYF.